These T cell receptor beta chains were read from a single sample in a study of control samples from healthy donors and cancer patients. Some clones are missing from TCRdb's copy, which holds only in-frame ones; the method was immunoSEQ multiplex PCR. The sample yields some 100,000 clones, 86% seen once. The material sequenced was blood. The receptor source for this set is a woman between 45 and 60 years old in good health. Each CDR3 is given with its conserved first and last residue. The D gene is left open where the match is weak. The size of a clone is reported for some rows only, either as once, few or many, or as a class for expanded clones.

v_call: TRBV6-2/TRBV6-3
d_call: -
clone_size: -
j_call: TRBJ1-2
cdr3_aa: CASSYGGGGYGYTF
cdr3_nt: TGTGCCAGCAGTTACGGCGGGGGAGGCTATGGCTACACCTTC

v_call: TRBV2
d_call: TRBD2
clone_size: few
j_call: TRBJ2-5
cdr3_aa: CASSEAGLVFETQYF
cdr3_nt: TGTGCCAGCAGTGAAGCGGGACTAGTCTTCGAGACCCAGTACTTC

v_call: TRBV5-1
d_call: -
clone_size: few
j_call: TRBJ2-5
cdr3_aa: CASSLDTGPPTQYF
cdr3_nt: TGCGCCAGCAGCTTGGACACGGGACCCCCGACCCAGTACTTC

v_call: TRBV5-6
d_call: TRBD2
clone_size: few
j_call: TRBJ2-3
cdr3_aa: CASSPRGYTQYF
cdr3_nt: TGTGCCAGCAGCCCGCGGGGGTATACGCAGTATTTT

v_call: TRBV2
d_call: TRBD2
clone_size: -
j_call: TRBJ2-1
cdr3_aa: CASSSGRTYNEQFF
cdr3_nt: TGTGCCAGCTCGAGCGGGAGGACCTACAATGAGCAGTTCTTC

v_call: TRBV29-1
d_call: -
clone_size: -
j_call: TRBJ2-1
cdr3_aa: CSGGFVNEQFF
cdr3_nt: TGCAGCGGGGGTTTCGTCAATGAGCAGTTCTTC

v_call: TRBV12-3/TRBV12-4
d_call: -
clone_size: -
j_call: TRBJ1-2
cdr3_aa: CASSLWAGRGYTF
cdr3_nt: TGTGCCAGCAGTTTGTGGGCCGGTAGGGGCTACACCTTC

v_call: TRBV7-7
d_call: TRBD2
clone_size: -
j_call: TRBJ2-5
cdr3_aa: CASSLEPAGGLETQYF
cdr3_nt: TGTGCCAGCAGCTTAGAACCAGCGGGGGGGCTTGAGACCCAGTACTTC

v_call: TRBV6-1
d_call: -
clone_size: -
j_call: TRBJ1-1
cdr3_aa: CASSERHADTEAFF
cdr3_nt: TGTGCCAGCAGTGAGAGACATGCCGACACTGAAGCTTTCTTT

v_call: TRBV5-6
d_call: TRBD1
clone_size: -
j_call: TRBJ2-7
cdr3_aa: CASSPRDRAVYEQYF
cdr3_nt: TGTGCCAGCAGCCCCAGGGACAGGGCGGTCTACGAGCAGTACTTC

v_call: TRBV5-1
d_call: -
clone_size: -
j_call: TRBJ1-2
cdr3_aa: CASGNSQNNGYTF
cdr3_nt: TGCGCCAGCGGCAACAGCCAAAATAACGGCTACACCTTC

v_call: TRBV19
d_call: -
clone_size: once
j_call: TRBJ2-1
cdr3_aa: CASSLQGTYNEQFF
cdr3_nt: TGTGCCAGTAGTCTCCAGGGCACATACAATGAGCAGTTCTTC

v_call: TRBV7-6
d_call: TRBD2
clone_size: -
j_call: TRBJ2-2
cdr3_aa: CASSVGTSFTGELFF
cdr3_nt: TGTGCCAGCAGCGTCGGGACTAGTTTTACCGGGGAGCTGTTTTTT

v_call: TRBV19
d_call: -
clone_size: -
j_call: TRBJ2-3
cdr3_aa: CASSMGTMITDTQYF
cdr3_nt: TGTGCCAGTAGTATGGGCACGATGATCACAGATACGCAGTATTTT

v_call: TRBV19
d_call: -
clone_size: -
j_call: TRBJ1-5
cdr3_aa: CASSILGTNQPQHF
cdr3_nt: TGTGCCAGTAGTATTTTGGGCACTAATCAGCCCCAGCATTTT

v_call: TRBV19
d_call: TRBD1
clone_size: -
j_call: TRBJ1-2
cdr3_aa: CASSHTGGGGYTF
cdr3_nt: TGTGCCAGTAGCCACACAGGGGGCGGTGGCTACACCTTC

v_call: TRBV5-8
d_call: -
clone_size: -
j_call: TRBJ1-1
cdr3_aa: CASSLGTGFDTEAFF
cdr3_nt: TGTGCCAGCAGCTTAGGAACAGGGTTCGACACTGAAGCTTTCTTT

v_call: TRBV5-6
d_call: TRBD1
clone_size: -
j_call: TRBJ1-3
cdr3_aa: CASSPTGGTGNTIYF
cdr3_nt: TGTGCCAGCAGCCCGACAGGGGGGACTGGAAACACCATATATTTT

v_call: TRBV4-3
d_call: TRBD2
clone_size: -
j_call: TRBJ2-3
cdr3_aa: CARSGGGRGTENTDTQYF
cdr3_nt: TGCGCCCGCAGCGGCGGGGGGAGGGGGACGGAGAACACAGATACGCAGTATTTT

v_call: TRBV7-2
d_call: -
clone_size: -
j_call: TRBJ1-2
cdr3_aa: CASSSEASGLWGYTF
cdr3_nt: TGTGCCAGCAGCTCCGAGGCCTCAGGGTTGTGGGGCTACACCTTC

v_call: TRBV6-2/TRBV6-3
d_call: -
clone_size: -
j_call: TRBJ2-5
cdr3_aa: CASSSHPRETQYF
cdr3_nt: TGTGCCAGCAGTTCCCACCCGCGAGAGACCCAGTACTTC

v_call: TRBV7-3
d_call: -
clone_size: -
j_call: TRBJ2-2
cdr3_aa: CASSLNPDAVTGELFF
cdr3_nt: TGTGCCAGCAGCTTAAACCCCGACGCAGTCACCGGGGAGCTGTTTTTT

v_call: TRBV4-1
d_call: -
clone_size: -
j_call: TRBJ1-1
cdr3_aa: CASSQESGAWTEAFF
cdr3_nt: TGCGCCAGCAGCCAAGAATCAGGGGCGTGGACTGAAGCTTTCTTT

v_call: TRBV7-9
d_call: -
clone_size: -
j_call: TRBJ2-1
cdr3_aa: CASSSPKTGRNEQFF
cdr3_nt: TGTGCCAGCAGCTCACCAAAAACAGGGAGGAATGAGCAGTTCTTC

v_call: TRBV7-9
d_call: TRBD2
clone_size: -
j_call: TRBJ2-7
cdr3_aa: CASRPPERGSYEQYF
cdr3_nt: TGTGCCAGCAGACCCCCCGAGCGGGGTTCCTACGAGCAGTACTTC

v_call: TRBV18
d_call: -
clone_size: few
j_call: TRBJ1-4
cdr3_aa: CASSLDGGQREKLFF
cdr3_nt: TGTGCCAGCTCACTTGACGGGGGCCAGAGGGAAAAACTGTTTTTT

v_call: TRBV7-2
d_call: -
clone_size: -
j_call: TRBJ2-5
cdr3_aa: CASSRGRQETQYF
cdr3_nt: TGTGCCAGCAGCCGGGGACGGCAAGAGACCCAGTACTTC

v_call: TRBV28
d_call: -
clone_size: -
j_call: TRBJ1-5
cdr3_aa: CASSLTGGRQPQHF
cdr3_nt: TGTGCCAGCAGTTTAACGGGTGGAAGACAGCCCCAGCATTTT

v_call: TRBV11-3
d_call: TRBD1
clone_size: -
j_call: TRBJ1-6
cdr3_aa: CASSRQGADNSPLHF
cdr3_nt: TGTGCCAGCAGCCGGCAGGGGGCGGATAATTCACCCCTCCACTTT

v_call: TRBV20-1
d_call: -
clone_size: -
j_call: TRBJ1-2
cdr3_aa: CSAGTFESYTF
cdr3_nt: TGCAGTGCCGGGACATTCGAGAGCTACACCTTC

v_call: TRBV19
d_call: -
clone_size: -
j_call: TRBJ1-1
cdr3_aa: CASRTSGLDTEAFF
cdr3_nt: TGTGCCAGTAGAACCTCAGGATTGGACACTGAAGCTTTCTTT

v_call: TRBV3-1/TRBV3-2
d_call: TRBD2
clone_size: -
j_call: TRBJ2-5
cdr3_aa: CASSQFIGSGEETQYF
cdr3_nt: TGTGCCAGCAGCCAGTTTATAGGTAGCGGGGAAGAGACCCAGTACTTC

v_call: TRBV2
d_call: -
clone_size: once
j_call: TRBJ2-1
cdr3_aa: CASSEGPTGQFF
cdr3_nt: TGTGCCAGCAGTGAAGGTCCCACGGGACAGTTCTTC

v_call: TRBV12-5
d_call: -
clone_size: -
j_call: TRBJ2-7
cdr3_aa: CASGSSSWYEQYF
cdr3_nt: TGTGCTAGTGGTTCTAGCTCGTGGTACGAGCAGTACTTC

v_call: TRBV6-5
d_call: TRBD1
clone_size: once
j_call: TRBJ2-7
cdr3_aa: CASSYARGTGGYEQYF
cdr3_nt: TGTGCCAGCAGTTACGCGAGAGGGACAGGGGGCTACGAGCAGTACTTC

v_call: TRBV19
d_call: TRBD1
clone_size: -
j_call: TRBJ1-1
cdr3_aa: CASSRDRRLNTEAFF
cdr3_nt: TGTGCCAGTAGTAGGGACAGGCGCTTGAACACTGAAGCTTTCTTT

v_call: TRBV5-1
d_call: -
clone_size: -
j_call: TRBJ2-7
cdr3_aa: CASSLVLGAYEQYF
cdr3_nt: TGCGCCAGCAGCTTGGTACTGGGGGCGTACGAGCAGTACTTC

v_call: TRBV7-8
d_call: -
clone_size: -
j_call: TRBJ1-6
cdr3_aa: CASSPLGASSYNSPLHF
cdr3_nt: TGTGCCAGCAGCCCCCTGGGGGCGAGCTCCTATAATTCACCCCTCCACTTT

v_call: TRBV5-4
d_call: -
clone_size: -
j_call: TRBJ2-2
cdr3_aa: CASTGTTTGELFF
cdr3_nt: TGTGCCAGCACAGGGACAACCACCGGGGAGCTGTTTTTT

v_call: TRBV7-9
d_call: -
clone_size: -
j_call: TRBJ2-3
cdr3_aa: CASNHRPNTDTQYF
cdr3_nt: TGTGCCAGCAACCACAGGCCCAACACAGATACGCAGTATTTT

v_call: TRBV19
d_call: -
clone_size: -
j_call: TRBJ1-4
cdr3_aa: CASSIGFTRNEKLFF
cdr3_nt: TGTGCCAGTAGTATAGGTTTCACGCGTAATGAAAAACTGTTTTTT

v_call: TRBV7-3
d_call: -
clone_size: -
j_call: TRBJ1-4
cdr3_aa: CASSHDGFGNEKLFF
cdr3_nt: TGTGCCAGCAGCCATGACGGATTCGGTAATGAAAAACTGTTTTTT

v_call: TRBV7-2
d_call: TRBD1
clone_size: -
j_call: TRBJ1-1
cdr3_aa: CASSLRGQGFTEAFF
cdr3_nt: TGTGCCAGCAGCTTACGGGGACAGGGCTTCACTGAAGCTTTCTTT

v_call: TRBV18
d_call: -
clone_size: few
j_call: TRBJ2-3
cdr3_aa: CASSPNKGVGSENF
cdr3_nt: TGTGCCAGCTCCCCGAACAAGGGTGTCGGTTCTGAGAATTTT

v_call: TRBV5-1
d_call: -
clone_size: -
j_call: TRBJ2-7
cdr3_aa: CASSFGPRENEQYF
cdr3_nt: TGCGCCAGCAGCTTCGGGCCCCGTGAGAACGAGCAGTACTTC

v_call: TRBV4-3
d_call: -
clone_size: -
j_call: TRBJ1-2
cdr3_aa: CASSPGGGGGYTF
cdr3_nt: TGCGCCAGCAGCCCAGGAGGTGGCGGAGGCTACACCTTC

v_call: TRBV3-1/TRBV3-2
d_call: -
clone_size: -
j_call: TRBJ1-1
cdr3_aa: CASSPVRAVAFF
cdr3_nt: TGTGCCAGCAGTCCGGTGAGGGCTGTAGCTTTCTTT

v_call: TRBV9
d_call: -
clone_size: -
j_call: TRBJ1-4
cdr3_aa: CASSVDWMGLRRLATNEKLFF
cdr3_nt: TGTGCCAGCAGCGTAGATTGGATGGGGCTGAGACGGCTTGCAACTAATGAAAAACTGTTTTTT

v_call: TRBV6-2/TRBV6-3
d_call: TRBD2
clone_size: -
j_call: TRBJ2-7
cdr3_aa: CASSYSIGLAGEEQYF
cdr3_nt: TGTGCCAGCAGTTACTCGATAGGACTAGCGGGAGAAGAGCAGTACTTC

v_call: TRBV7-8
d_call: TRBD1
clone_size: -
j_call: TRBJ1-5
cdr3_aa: CASSRDRGRGNQPQHF
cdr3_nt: TGTGCCAGCAGCCGGGACAGGGGGCGCGGGAATCAGCCCCAGCATTTT

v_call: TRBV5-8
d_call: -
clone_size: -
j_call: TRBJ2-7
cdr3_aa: CASSLRGVSYEQYF
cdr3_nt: TGTGCCAGCAGCTTGCGGGGAGTCTCTTACGAGCAGTACTTC

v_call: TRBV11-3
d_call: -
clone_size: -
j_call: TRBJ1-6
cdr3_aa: CASSLAGTNSPLHF
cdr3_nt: TGTGCCAGCAGCTTAGCCGGGACTAATTCACCCCTCCACTTT

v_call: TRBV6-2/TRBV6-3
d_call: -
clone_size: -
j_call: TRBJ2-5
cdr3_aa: CASSIGGGTQYF
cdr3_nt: TGTGCCAGCAGTATTGGAGGGGGGACCCAGTACTTC

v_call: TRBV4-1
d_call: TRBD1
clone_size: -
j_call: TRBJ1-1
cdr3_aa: CASSHQAQGAVWSTEAFF
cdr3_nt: TGCGCCAGCAGCCATCAAGCACAGGGGGCTGTTTGGAGCACTGAAGCTTTCTTT

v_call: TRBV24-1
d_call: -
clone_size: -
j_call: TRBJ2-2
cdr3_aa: CATSDHPGVEDTGELFF
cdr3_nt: TGTGCCACCAGTGATCACCCCGGAGTCGAGGACACCGGGGAGCTGTTTTTT